Each of the 19 T cell receptor beta chains below was sequenced from the same sample in a study of long-term antiretroviral therapy in people with HIV. Samples were assayed with immunoSEQ v3.0 at survey level. Data came from immunoSEQ multiplex PCR; TCRdb stores just in-frame clones and leaves some out. Found here are tens of thousands of clones, 85% of them singletons; the top ten hold under 9.5%. Here the sequenced sample was unsorted PBMCs, taken 2.3 years after starting antiretroviral therapy. These receptors all come from a man aged 40-55 years with HIV.

The V and J genes are TRBV7-8 and TRBJ2-3, with 12 nucleotides matching TRBD2. This CDR3 comprises 16 residues. J lost 1 base, V lost 5 bases, and 4 bases had no gene match. CDR1 SGHVS and CDR2 FQNEAQ come from the germline V gene. CDR3 loop: CASSPLAGGGTDTQYF. The CDR3 DNA is TGTGCCAGCAGCCCCCTAGCGGGAGGGGGCACAGATACGCAGTATTTT.

The chain is built from TRBV15 and TRBJ2-7, with TRBD2 matching 8 bases. Unmatched junction bases numbered 10, after V lost 5 bases and J lost 4 bases. Germline V gene sequence: CDR1 LNHNV, CDR2 YYDKDF (reference sequence). The CDR3 extends over 15 amino acids. The CDR3 bases are TGTGCCACCAGCCCCAGACGGACTAGCATGTACGAGCAGTACTTC. It translates to CATSPRRTSMYEQYF.

The V gene is TRBV4-1, the J gene TRBJ2-7; D perhaps matches TRBD1 (5 bases). Germline CDR1 and CDR2: MGHRA and YSYEKL. This CDR3 comprises 13 residues. V dropped 3 bases and J dropped 5 bases, with 11 bases sitting between them. This CDR3 is CASSQDKKDEQYF. CDR3 sequence (DNA): TGCGCCAGCAGCCAGGACAAGAAGGACGAGCAGTACTTC.

The chain couples TRBV30 to TRBJ2-3; TRBD2 agrees at 8 bases. V dropped 4 bases and J dropped 1; count of bases not matched to a gene: 7. There are 15 residues in the CDR3. The germline V gene encodes CDR1 GTSNPN and CDR2 SVGIG (reference sequence). CDR3 sequence reads: CAWNSGAPGTDTQYF. CDR3 coding DNA: TGTGCCTGGAATAGCGGGGCGCCGGGCACAGATACGCAGTATTTT.

The rearrangement uses TRBV15 and TRBJ1-5; D is unresolved. Germline V gene data show CDR1 as LNHNV and CDR2 as YYDKDF (reference sequence). V was cut by 5 bases and J by 6 bases, with 17 bases left in between. The CDR3 length is 15 residues. CDR3 residues: CATSLPPAGRQPQHF. DNA for the CDR3: TGTGCCACCAGCCTCCCCCCGGCGGGTCGTCAGCCCCAGCATTTT. Together with reference TRBV15 and TRBJ1-5, the CDR3 gives the full variable domain: DAMVIQNPRYQVTQFGKPVTLSCSQTLNHNVMYWYQQKSSQAPKLLFHYYDKDFNNEADTPDNFQSRRPNTSFCFLDIRSPGLGDTAMYLCATSLPPAGRQPQHFGDGTRLSIL.

The V gene is TRBV5-4, the J gene TRBJ1-2; 9 nucleotides line up with TRBD1. Germline V lookup: CDR1 SGHNT, CDR2 YYREEE (reference sequence). V shed 0 bases, J shed 4 bases, and the junction held 10 bases outside the gene matches. The CDR3 has 17 amino acids. CDR3 region: CASSLGQGGVLIYGYTF. DNA for the CDR3: TGTGCCAGCAGCTTGGGACAGGGGGGGGTACTAATCTATGGCTACACCTTC.

J is TRBJ2-3 and V is TRBV18, with TRBD1 matching 10 bases. Per germline, CDR1 KGHSH and CDR2 LQKENI. V trimming: 6 bases; J trimming: 0 bases; junction bases outside the gene matches: 6. The CDR3 is 16 amino acids. The CDR3 region has the DNA TGTGCCAGCTCGTCCGACAGGGGGCAAAGCACAGATACGCAGTATTTT. This translates into CASSSDRGQSTDTQYF.

The rearrangement uses TRBV11-2 and TRBJ2-7, with D tentatively TRBD1 or TRBD2 (5 bases each). Germline V gene lookup returns CDR1 SGHAT and CDR2 FQNNGV. This CDR3 is 13 amino acids long. Trimming cost V 4 bases and J 1 base, with 8 bases left between them. The CDR3 loop reads CASSWGPSYEQYF. CDR3 sequence (DNA): TGTGCCAGCAGCTGGGGACCGTCCTACGAGCAGTACTTC.

This sequence joins TRBV28 and TRBJ2-6; D remains ambiguous. Trimming pared 5 bases from V and 4 bases from J, leaving 12 bases between. CDR1 and CDR2 from the germline V gene are MDHEN and SYDVKM. The CDR3 spans 15 residues. CDR3 DNA: TGTGCCAGCAGTGCCGCCGGATCAGGGGCCAACGTCCTGACTTTC. Amino acid sequence: CASSAAGSGANVLTF.

In this sample, this clone turned up a few times. V usage is TRBV7-6 and J usage is TRBJ2-7; 7 bases match TRBD1. The CDR3 covers 15 residues. Germline-derived CDR1 and CDR2 are SGHVS and FNYEAQ. J lost 1 base, V lost 0 bases, and 3 bases had no gene match. In nucleotides, the CDR3 is TGTGCCAGCAGCTTAGCGGCAGGGGGTTCCTACGAGCAGTACTTC. Translating it yields CASSLAAGGSYEQYF.

The chain recombines TRBV15 with TRBJ2-7; 8 bases map to TRBD1. Germline trimming cut 5 bases from V and 5 bases from J; bases unmatched to any gene: 8. This CDR3 has 14 amino acids. Germline CDR1 reads LNHNV; CDR2 reads YYDKDF (reference sequence). This chain's CDR3 is CATSVYRGWDEQYF. CDR3 DNA: TGTGCCACCAGCGTTTACAGGGGGTGGGACGAGCAGTACTTC.

CDR3 loop: CASSYDGTKLFF. The CDR3 region has the DNA TGTGCCAGCAGTTACGATGGGACAAAACTGTTTTTT. The V call is TRBV6-6, the J call TRBJ1-4; D is perhaps TRBD1 (5 bases). The V end lost 2 bases, the J end lost 10 bases, and 8 bases lay between the germline ends. CDR3 length equals 12 residues. The V gene's germline CDR1 is MNHNY and CDR2 SVGAGI (reference sequence).

This chain links TRBV10-3 with TRBJ2-3; 7 nucleotides agree with TRBD2. Germline V lookup: CDR1 ENHRY, CDR2 SYGVKD. V shed 0 bases, J shed 1 base, and the junction held 7 bases outside the gene matches. This CDR3 comprises 17 residues. The CDR3 DNA reads as TGTGCCATCAGTGAGTCGGCGGCTAGCGGTGGCACAGATACGCAGTATTTT. Translating it yields CAISESAASGGTDTQYF.

The chain joins TRBV10-2 to TRBJ1-5; D remains ambiguous. From germline, CDR1 is WSHSY and CDR2 SAAADI. Trimming removed 3 bases from V and 6 bases from J, with 12 bases in between. The CDR3 has 14 amino acids. As DNA, the CDR3 is TGCGCCAGCAGTGATCTCGGTCCGCCTCAGCCCCAGCATTTT. It yields the protein CASSDLGPPQPQHF.

This chain links TRBV5-1 with TRBJ2-7; D is uncertain. V was trimmed by 0 bases and J by 2 bases, leaving 12 bases between them. Per germline, CDR1 SGHRS and CDR2 YFSETQ. The CDR3 sequence is 15 residues long. Here the CDR3 DNA reads TGCGCCAGCAGCTTGGGACCAGACAAGACCTACGAGCAGTACTTC. It is translated as CASSLGPDKTYEQYF.

This CDR3 is CSITNTEAFF. The CDR3 region has the DNA TGCAGCATAACGAACACTGAAGCTTTCTTT. V is TRBV29-1 and J is TRBJ1-1; no firm D call. This CDR3 comprises 10 residues. Germline V gives CDR1 SQVTM, CDR2 ANQGSEA. Trimming took off 8 bases at V and 1 base at J, with 5 bases between the two ends.

V is TRBV5-4 and J is TRBJ2-3; perhaps TRBD2 as D (6 bases). The CDR3 runs 15 residues. V was cut by 6 bases and J by 1 base, with 15 bases left in between. Looked up from germline, CDR1 is SGHNT and CDR2 is YYREEE (reference sequence). The CDR3: CASTREPAGTDTQYF. CDR3 bases: TGTGCCAGCACCCGGGAGCCGGCCGGCACAGATACGCAGTATTTT.

The V call is TRBV19, the J call TRBJ1-5; no definite D call. The CDR3 runs to 14 residues. CDR1 and CDR2 (germline): LNHDA, SQIVND (reference sequence). V shed 1 base and J shed 10 bases, with 14 bases lying between them. CDR3 DNA: TGTGCCAGTAGTATAGGTGTCGGAGACTTTCCCCAGCATTTT. This encodes CASSIGVGDFPQHF. Supplemented by reference TRBV19 and TRBJ1-5, the full variable domain reads DGGITQSPKYLFRKEGQNVTLSCEQNLNHDAMYWYRQDPGQGLRLIYYSQIVNDFQKGDIAEGYSVSREKKESFPLTVTSAQKNPTAFYLCASSIGVGDFPQHFGDGTRLSIL.

This clone appeared once. V gene TRBV20-1 combines with J gene TRBJ1-1; D is unresolved. The V and J ends lost 8 bases and 6 bases respectively, with 13 bases between them. The CDR3 contains 11 residues. Per the germline V gene, CDR1 is DFQATT and CDR2 is SNEGSKA (reference sequence). The CDR3 reads CSTYRGAEAFF. CDR3 nucleotide sequence: TGCAGTACCTATCGGGGTGCTGAAGCTTTCTTT.